Following are 17 T cell receptor beta chains from one sample sequenced in a study of a mutant IDH1 vaccine in newly diagnosed glioma. Antigens for these TCRs are unknown. Sequencing used immunoSEQ multiplex PCR; TCRdb keeps in-frame clones, though not all of them. The data contain tens of thousands of clones, approximately 85% of them seen just once; the ten biggest clones take up roughly 2%. Stated time point: week 23, last vaccination. Topical imiquimod was applied with each vaccine dose, which held 300 ug of mutant IDH1 20-mer peptide. Sequenced here: PBMCs, sampled from a glioma patient whose treatment included an IDH1 peptide vaccine. The receptors derive from a man in his thirties or forties with glioma. Some clones in this sample may be carry-over from other donors' samples.

V is TRBV18 and J is TRBJ1-5, with TRBD1 as a possible D gene (6 bases). There are 14 residues in the CDR3. The germline gives CDR1 KGHSH, CDR2 LQKENI. V was shortened by 5 bases and J by 3 bases, with 11 bases between the two germline ends. The CDR3 nucleotides read TGTGCCAGCTCAGGGGGCCAGAACAATCAGCCCCAGCATTTT. The encoded protein is CASSGGQNNQPQHF.

The rearrangement joins TRBV9 to TRBJ2-1; D not certain. Germline CDR1 is SGDLS and CDR2 is YYNGEE. The CDR3 runs 12 residues. V was shortened by 4 bases and J by 8 bases, with 10 bases between the two germline ends. CDR3 in DNA: TGTGCCAGCAGCCCGACCATCCATGAGCAGTTCTTC. Its translation: CASSPTIHEQFF.

Concerning this clone: Relative to the germline gene, one junction end is altered; a read error may explain this. The genes are TRBV5-1 and TRBJ2-1; a possible D gene is TRBD2 (5 bases). Germline CDR1 SGHRS, CDR2 YFSETQ. This CDR3 spans 15 amino acids. The CDR3 here is CASTRAERTYNERFF. In DNA, the CDR3 is TGTGCCAGCACGAGGGCGGAGAGAACCTACAATGAGCGGTTCTTC.

This sequence joins TRBV27 and TRBJ1-1, with D perhaps TRBD1 (5 bases). The V gene lost 3 bases and the J gene lost 6 bases, with 17 bases spanning the gap. The V gene's germline CDR1 is MNHEY and CDR2 SMNVEV (reference sequence). The length of the CDR3 is 15 residues. In DNA, the CDR3 is TGTGCCAGCAGTTTCTGGGGACCCCACGCCGCTGAAGCTTTCTTT. This gives the protein CASSFWGPHAAEAFF.

A single count supports this clone. The rearrangement uses TRBV5-1 and TRBJ2-5; 7 nucleotides match TRBD1. The CDR3 is 16 amino acids. In germline, CDR1 is SGHRS, CDR2 YFSETQ. Trimming removed 0 bases from V and 7 bases from J; junction bases left unmatched: 12. The CDR3 coding sequence is TGCGCCAGCAGCTTGGAGTCGGTGAGGGCAGGGGGGACCCAGTACTTC. It encodes CASSLESVRAGGTQYF.

This rearrangement joins TRBV18 to TRBJ2-2, with D possibly called TRBD1 or TRBD2 (5 bases each). CDR3 length: 12 amino acids. Trimming removed 3 bases at V and 8 bases at J, with 7 bases between. From germline, CDR1 is KGHSH and CDR2 LQKENI. CDR3 sequence reads: CASSPRGGELFF. CDR3 coding DNA: TGTGCCAGCTCACCGAGGGGAGGGGAGCTGTTTTTT. The full variable domain, in which reference TRBV18 and TRBJ2-2 provide the parts outside the CDR3, is NAGVMQNPRHLVRRRGQEARLRCSPMKGHSHVYWYRQLPEEGLKFMVYLQKENIIDESGMPKERFSAEFPKEGPSILRIQQVVRGDSAAYFCASSPRGGELFFGEGSRLTVL.

This chain connects TRBV4-2 to TRBJ2-5; D not resolved. The germline V and J ends were trimmed by 1 base and 3 bases, with 3 bases remaining between them. The germline gives CDR1 LGHNA, CDR2 YNFKEQ. The CDR3 length is 12 residues. The CDR3 nucleotides read TGTGCCAGCAGCCAAGCCGAAGAGACCCAGTACTTC. Encoded protein: CASSQAEETQYF.

J is TRBJ2-2 and V is TRBV29-1; 8 bases match TRBD1. CDR3 length equals 14 residues. V shed 4 bases, J shed 3 bases, and the junction held 4 bases outside the gene matches. Germline-derived CDR1 and CDR2 are SQVTM and ANQGSEA. CDR3 loop: CSVGQGADTGELFF. DNA for the CDR3: TGCAGCGTTGGGCAGGGGGCAGACACCGGGGAGCTGTTTTTT.

The chain combines TRBV5-4 with TRBJ2-3; D not certain. The V end was cut by 0 bases, the J end by 1 base, with 3 bases between. The germline V gene has CDR1 SGHNT and CDR2 YYREEE (reference sequence). There are 13 residues in the CDR3. This CDR3 is CASSLGGTDTQYF. The CDR3, as DNA: TGTGCCAGCAGCTTGGGGGGCACAGATACGCAGTATTTT.

This chain links TRBV5-4 with TRBJ2-3, with 7 positions matching TRBD1. The CDR3 is made up of 13 amino acids. The V and J ends lost 4 bases and 3 bases, in that order; junction bases with no gene match: 2. CDR1 is SGHNT and CDR2 is YYREEE in the germline V gene (reference sequence). For the CDR3, the DNA is TGTGCCAGCAGCACGACAGGGACAGATACGCAGTATTTT. Amino acids: CASSTTGTDTQYF.

V is TRBV5-1 and J is TRBJ2-5, with D possibly matching TRBD2 (5 bases). In germline, CDR1 is SGHRS, CDR2 YFSETQ. CDR3 length equals 14 residues. Trimming took 0 bases from V and 4 from J, leaving 10 bases between them. The CDR3 here is CASSLAGVGETQYF. CDR3 coding DNA: TGCGCCAGCAGCTTGGCCGGGGTTGGAGAGACCCAGTACTTC.

A remark on this clone: Different DNA sequences within this sample yield the same CDR3. The chain is built from TRBV15 and TRBJ2-5; 11 bases are a match to TRBD2. Germline-derived CDR1 and CDR2 are LNHNV and YYDKDF (reference sequence). The length of the CDR3 is 15 residues. J lost 3 bases, V lost 1 base, and 1 base had no gene match. The CDR3 DNA reads as TGTGCCACCAGCAGAGTGACTAGCGGGAAAGAGACCCAGTACTTC. Translation: CATSRVTSGKETQYF.

The chain couples TRBV9 to TRBJ2-1; 10 nucleotides match TRBD1. The CDR3 contains 16 residues. Germline CDR1 SGDLS, CDR2 YYNGEE. V lost 0 bases, J lost 7 bases, and 7 bases stayed unmatched. This CDR3 is CASSVARTGGRNEQFF. Written as DNA, the CDR3 is TGTGCCAGCAGCGTAGCAAGGACAGGGGGTAGAAATGAGCAGTTCTTC.

The rearrangement links TRBV7-2 to TRBJ2-1, with 8 nucleotides matching TRBD2. The CDR3 has 16 residues. Looked up from germline, CDR1 is SGHTA and CDR2 is FQGNSA. Trimming removed 1 base from V and 0 bases from J; junction bases left unmatched: 2. CDR3 sequence: CASSLEGTSSYNEQFF. In DNA form, the CDR3 reads TGTGCCAGCAGCTTAGAGGGGACTAGCTCCTACAATGAGCAGTTCTTC.

This clone was seen more than once but under ten times. This CDR3 reads CASSDGNRGTYEQYF. In DNA form, the CDR3 reads TGTGCCAGCAGTGATGGAAACAGGGGGACCTACGAGCAGTACTTC. The chain combines TRBV25-1 with TRBJ2-7; 8 nucleotides agree with TRBD1. In germline, CDR1 is MGHDK, CDR2 SYGVNS. This CDR3 region has 15 residues. With 3 bases clipped from V and 2 bases from J, the junction kept 6 bases outside the gene matches.

This clone was seen a single time. The chain combines TRBV10-3 with TRBJ2-7, with D unresolved. The CDR3 totals 12 residues. Looked up from germline, CDR1 is ENHRY and CDR2 is SYGVKD. Trimming shortened V by 7 bases and J by 2 bases, and 9 bases separated the two germline ends. CDR3: CAIMSSTYEQYF. CDR3 nucleotide sequence: TGTGCCATCATGAGTAGTACCTACGAGCAGTACTTC.

The CDR3 region is CASSAGGRTLHLHF. The CDR3 nucleotides are TGTGCCAGCAGCGCGGGGGGACGGACCCTACACCTCCACTTT. This rearrangement joins TRBV28 to TRBJ1-6, with a weak D call TRBD1 (5 bases). This CDR3 region has 14 residues. Trimming pared 6 bases from V and 15 bases from J, leaving 21 bases between. Per germline, CDR1 MDHEN and CDR2 SYDVKM.